Following are 18 T cell receptor beta chains from one sample sequenced in a study of identical twins. In TCRdb, the 5' RACE reads were re-called with MiXCR into one record per CDR3 protein. The sample includes 550,000 to 700,000 distinct CDR3 sequences, 9.6% seen only once; the top ten take around 3.1%. These same records also appear under a second study, on yellow fever vaccine responses in identical twins.

Sequences were obtained from PBMCs. These receptor sequences come from a woman between 18 and 29 years old in good health.

The table lists this clonotype with a count of one. The rearrangement joins TRBV11-2 to TRBJ2-5, with 14 bases identical to TRBD2. The V segment lost 4 bases and the J segment 5 bases; nucleotides outside the gene matches: 12. The CDR3 is 18 amino acids. Germline-derived CDR1 and CDR2 are SGHAT and FQNNGV. CDR3 loop: CASSSTPGLAGGRETQYF. The CDR3 DNA is TGTGCCAGCAGCTCTACCCCTGGACTAGCGGGGGGCAGGGAGACCCAGTACTTC.

This clonotype was seen a few times. V gene TRBV15 combines with J gene TRBJ1-1; D unresolved. Trimming shortened V by 4 bases and J by 1 base, and 7 bases separated the two germline ends. CDR1 and CDR2 (germline): LNHNV, YYDKDF (reference sequence). CDR3 length: 13 residues. The CDR3 nucleotides are TGTGCCACCAGCACAAGACAGAACACTGAAGCTTTCTTT. It specifies CATSTRQNTEAFF. The whole variable domain, filled in from reference TRBV15 and TRBJ1-1, reads DAMVIQNPRYQVTQFGKPVTLSCSQTLNHNVMYWYQQKSSQAPKLLFHYYDKDFNNEADTPDNFQSRRPNTSFCFLDIRSPGLGDTAMYLCATSTRQNTEAFFGQGTRLTVV.

This clonotype was detected only a few times. Here the CDR3 reads CAWSDRERAFF. In DNA, the CDR3 is TGTGCCTGGAGTGACCGGGAACGGGCTTTCTTT. V and J are TRBV30 and TRBJ1-1, with D unresolved. The CDR3 sequence is 11 residues long. V lost 1 base to trimming and J lost 11 bases, with 11 bases between them. Germline CDR1 and CDR2: GTSNPN and SVGIG (reference sequence).

The sample holds many counts of this clonotype. The chain has TRBV29-1 and TRBJ1-2, with TRBD1 matching 11 bases. The CDR3 consists of 15 residues. J was trimmed by 4 bases and V by 2 bases; bases with no gene match: 6. From germline, CDR1 is SQVTM and CDR2 ANQGSEA. DNA for the CDR3: TGCAGCGTTGAACCGGGACAGGGGGAAGGCTATGGCTACACCTTC. Its protein is CSVEPGQGEGYGYTF.

This clonotype was observed many times. The chain has TRBV5-1 and TRBJ2-1; D gene uncertain. Germline assignment: CDR1 SGHRS and CDR2 YFSETQ. The CDR3 is made up of 15 amino acids. V was cut by 0 bases and J by 0 bases, with 7 bases left in between. In DNA form, the CDR3 reads TGCGCCAGCAGCTTGGACCATCGCTCCTACAATGAGCAGTTCTTC. It encodes CASSLDHRSYNEQFF.

This clonotype was seen ten or more times. The chain is built from TRBV4-1 and TRBJ2-2; 10 positions match TRBD2. Germline values: CDR1 MGHRA, CDR2 YSYEKL. This CDR3 has 18 amino acids. Trimming removed 8 bases from V and 4 bases from J; junction bases left unmatched: 16. In nucleotides, the CDR3 is TGCGCCAGCTTTACCGGCTCCGTTACTAGCGGGGTCACCGGGGAGCTGTTTTTT. It yields the protein CASFTGSVTSGVTGELFF.

This clonotype was detected many times. The chain employs TRBV4-3 and TRBJ2-1, with D hard to call. The CDR3 has 13 residues. Germline loops: CDR1 LGHNA, CDR2 YSLEER. V dropped 0 bases and J dropped 12 bases, with 12 bases sitting between them. The CDR3 bases are TGCGCCAGCAGCCAAGATCGTGAAGGGTGGCAGTTCTTC. Translated, it gives CASSQDREGWQFF.

This clonotype was picked up a small number of times. V and J are TRBV29-1 and TRBJ2-1; TRBD2 might be the D (5 bases). V shed 2 bases and J shed 2 bases, with 16 bases lying between them. Germline V gives CDR1 SQVTM, CDR2 ANQGSEA. This CDR3 region has 16 residues. The CDR3 is CSVESFGVLPYNEQFF. The CDR3 DNA follows: TGCAGCGTTGAATCGTTCGGGGTCCTCCCCTACAATGAGCAGTTCTTC.

The table lists this clonotype with a few counts. The chain employs TRBV6-5 and TRBJ1-2; D is unresolved. The CDR3 is 12 amino acids. V was cut by 6 bases and J by 4 bases, with 9 bases left in between. CDR1 is MNHEY and CDR2 is SVGAGI in the germline V gene. CDR3 protein: CASSDLVYGYTF. CDR3 nucleotide sequence: TGTGCCAGCAGCGACTTAGTCTATGGCTACACCTTC.

The CDR3 coding sequence is TGCGCCAGCAGCCAAGATCGGGGCACAAGCTCCTACAATGAGCAGTTCTTC. Protein: CASSQDRGTSSYNEQFF. The chain recombines TRBV4-3 with TRBJ2-1; possibly TRBD1 or TRBD2 for D (5 bases each). CDR1 and CDR2 from the germline V gene are LGHNA and YSLEER. The CDR3 totals 17 residues. Trimming removed 0 bases from V and 0 bases from J, with 12 bases in between.

Only a few counts were recorded for this clonotype. This chain connects TRBV5-1 to TRBJ2-1; D not certain. The CDR3 is made up of 16 amino acids. Deletions cut 4 bases from V and 4 bases from J, with 18 bases between. Germline V CDR1 and CDR2: SGHRS, YFSETQ. The CDR3, as DNA: TGCGCCAGCAGCCGTGCGTCCAGAAACAGATACAATGAGCAGTTCTTC. This sequence encodes CASSRASRNRYNEQFF.

In this sample, this clonotype turned up many times. This chain uses TRBV7-9 with TRBJ1-5; no definite D call. Germline values: CDR1 SEHNR, CDR2 FQNEAQ (reference sequence). CDR3 size: 13 residues. V dropped 2 bases and J dropped 0 bases, with 2 bases sitting between them. The chain's CDR3 is CASSLRSNQPQHF. The CDR3 region has the DNA TGTGCCAGCAGCTTACGTAGCAATCAGCCCCAGCATTTT.

This clonotype came up many times. The chain has TRBV29-1 and TRBJ2-2; TRBD1 matches 9 bases. Trimming at V came to 4 bases and at J to 7 bases, leaving 7 bases not matched to a gene. CDR1 and CDR2 from the germline V gene are SQVTM and ANQGSEA. The CDR3 runs 14 residues. CDR3 residues: CSVVGTGMVGELFF. The CDR3 nucleotides are TGCAGCGTTGTGGGGACAGGGATGGTCGGGGAGCTGTTTTTT.

This chain uses TRBV20-1 with TRBJ2-5; D unclear. This CDR3 comprises 13 residues. CDR1 is DFQATT, CDR2 SNEGSKA, per germline (reference sequence). V was trimmed by 2 bases and J by 1 base, leaving 8 bases between them. CDR3 residues: CSARQVSQETQYF. In DNA form, the CDR3 reads TGCAGTGCTAGACAGGTGTCCCAAGAGACCCAGTACTTC.

This clonotype was picked up a small number of times. The chain joins TRBV7-2 to TRBJ2-2; 9 bases match TRBD2. Germline values: CDR1 SGHTA, CDR2 FQGNSA. This CDR3 region has 16 residues. With 7 bases clipped from V and 2 bases from J, the junction kept 8 bases outside the gene matches. CDR3 protein: CASNYRGGVNTGELFF. CDR3 nucleotide sequence: TGTGCCAGCAACTACCGCGGGGGGGTCAACACCGGGGAGCTGTTTTTT.

V and J are TRBV3-1 and TRBJ2-1; D gene uncertain. V lost 4 bases and J 1 base, leaving 8 bases between the germline ends. The germline V gene has CDR1 LGHDT and CDR2 YNNKEL (reference sequence). This CDR3 region has 14 residues. The CDR3 DNA is TGTGCCAGCAGCCCGGAGCTATCCTACAATGAGCAGTTCTTC. As protein: CASSPELSYNEQFF.

This clonotype was seen many times. The chain couples TRBV7-9 to TRBJ2-1; the D gene could be TRBD1 or TRBD2 (6 bases each). Germline V lookup: CDR1 SEHNR, CDR2 FQNEAQ (reference sequence). Trimming pared 6 bases from V and 7 bases from J, leaving 19 bases between. This CDR3 spans 15 amino acids. This CDR3 is CASSTGGEGGNEQFF. The DNA of the CDR3 is TGTGCCAGCAGTACAGGCGGGGAAGGGGGAAATGAGCAGTTCTTC.

The table lists this clonotype with many counts. The rearrangement uses TRBV15 and TRBJ2-7; TRBD1 matches 10 bases. The CDR3 is 14 residues long. V shed 7 bases and J 4 bases; nucleotides not matched to a gene: 7. Germline-derived CDR1 and CDR2 are LNHNV and YYDKDF (reference sequence). The CDR3 DNA follows: TGTGCCACCAAACCGGGACAGGGGAAGTACGAGCAGTACTTC. Translating it yields CATKPGQGKYEQYF.